This TCR beta chain came from a study of shared clonotypes between healthy human individuals. Study results and caveats: Genetic and exposure-history diversity was limited by the few donors. Tissue TCR repertoires likely differ from these blood-only repertoires.

Looked up from germline, CDR1 is MNHEY and CDR2 is SVGAGI. V lost 10 bases and J 7 bases, leaving 19 bases between the germline ends. This CDR3 is built from 13 residues. Original data processing: ImmunoSEQ junction-only sequences lacked quality scores, so their filtering differed. Using immunoSEQ multiplex PCR, the repertoire was profiled, and TCRdb retains in-frame clones only, with some absent. That table is the source of V, J and clone size, and D and trimming were worked out from the DNA. The sample includes fewer than 650,000 clones, 70% to 80% of them seen just once. Notes on this clone: The target antigen is unknown.

The sequence came from a woman aged 40 to 55 in good health. Some clones in this sample may be carry-over from other donors' samples. This chain links TRBV6-5 with TRBJ1-2; D remains unclear. Material: PBMCs. The CDR3 loop is CATRGIDGGGYTF. The CDR3 DNA reads as TGTGCCACCAGAGGCATTGACGGCGGTGGCTACACCTTC.